The following is a T cell receptor beta chain sequence with its context. The sample originates from a study of cytomegalovirus exposure and HLA in healthy donors. Sequencing used immunoSEQ multiplex PCR; TCRdb keeps in-frame clones, though not all of them. The data show 68,000 or so clones, about 90% seen once. V lost 3 bases and J lost 5, with 18 bases in between. Germline values: CDR1 SGDLS, CDR2 YYNGEE. CDR3 length: 15 amino acids. The V gene is TRBV9, the J gene TRBJ2-7; D unresolved. The source is a man aged 18 to 30 in good health and CMV-seronegative. Sequencing was performed on PBMCs. Here the CDR3 DNA reads TGTGCCAGCAGCGCAACAGACGGATTCCGCCACGAGCAGTACTTC. It yields the protein CASSATDGFRHEQYF.